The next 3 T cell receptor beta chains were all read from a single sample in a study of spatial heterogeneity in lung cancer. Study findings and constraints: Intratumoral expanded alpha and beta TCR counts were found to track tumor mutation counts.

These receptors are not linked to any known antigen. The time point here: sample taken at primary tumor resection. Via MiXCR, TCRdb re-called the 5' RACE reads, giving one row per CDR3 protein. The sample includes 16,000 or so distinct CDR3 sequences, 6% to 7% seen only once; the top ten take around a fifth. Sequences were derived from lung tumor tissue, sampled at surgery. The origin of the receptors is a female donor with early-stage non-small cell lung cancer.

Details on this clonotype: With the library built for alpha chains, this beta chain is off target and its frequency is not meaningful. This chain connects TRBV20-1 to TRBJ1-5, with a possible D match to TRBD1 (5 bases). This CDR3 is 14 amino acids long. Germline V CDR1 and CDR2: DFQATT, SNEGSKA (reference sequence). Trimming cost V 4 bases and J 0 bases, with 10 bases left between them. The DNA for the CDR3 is TGCAGTGCTACCCGGGACTATAGCAATCAGCCCCAGCATTTT. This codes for CSATRDYSNQPQHF.

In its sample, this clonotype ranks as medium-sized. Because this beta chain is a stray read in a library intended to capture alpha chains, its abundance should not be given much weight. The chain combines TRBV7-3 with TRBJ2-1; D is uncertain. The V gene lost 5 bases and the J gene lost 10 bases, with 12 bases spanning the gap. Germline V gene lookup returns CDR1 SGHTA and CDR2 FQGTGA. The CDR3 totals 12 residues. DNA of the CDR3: TGTGCCAGCAGCCTACAACTCGGCGAGCAGTTCTTC. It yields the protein CASSLQLGEQFF.

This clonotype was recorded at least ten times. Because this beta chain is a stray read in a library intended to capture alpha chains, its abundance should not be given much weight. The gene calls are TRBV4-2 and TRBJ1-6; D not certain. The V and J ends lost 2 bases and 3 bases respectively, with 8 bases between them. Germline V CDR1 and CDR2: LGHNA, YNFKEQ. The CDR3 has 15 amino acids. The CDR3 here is CASSQSNSYNSPLHF. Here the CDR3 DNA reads TGTGCCAGCAGCCAAAGTAACAGCTATAATTCACCCCTCCACTTT.